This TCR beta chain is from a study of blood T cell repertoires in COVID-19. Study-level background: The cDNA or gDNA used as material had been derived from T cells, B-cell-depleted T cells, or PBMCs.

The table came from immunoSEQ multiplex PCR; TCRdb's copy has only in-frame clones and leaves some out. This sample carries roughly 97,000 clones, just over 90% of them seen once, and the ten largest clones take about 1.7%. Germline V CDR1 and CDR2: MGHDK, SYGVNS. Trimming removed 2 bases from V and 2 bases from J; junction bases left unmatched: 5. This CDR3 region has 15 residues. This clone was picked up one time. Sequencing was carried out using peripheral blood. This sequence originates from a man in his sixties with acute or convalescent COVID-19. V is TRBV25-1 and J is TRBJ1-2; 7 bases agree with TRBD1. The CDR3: CASSEQGVGNYGYTF. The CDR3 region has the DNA TGTGCCAGCAGTGAACAGGGGGTAGGGAACTATGGCTACACCTTC.